The 23 T cell receptor beta chains below come from one sample, sequenced in a study of blood T cell repertoires in COVID-19. Profiled with immunoSEQ multiplex PCR; TCRdb holds only in-frame clones, not every one. The sample shows 95,000 or so clones, 70% to 80% of them seen only once. Sample: peripheral blood. These receptors came from an elderly woman with active or convalescent COVID-19.

The rearrangement joins TRBV28 to TRBJ2-3, with 8 bases that match TRBD1. The CDR3 runs to 16 residues. V shed 6 bases, J shed 2 bases, and the junction held 10 bases outside the gene matches. CDR1 is MDHEN, CDR2 SYDVKM, per germline. The CDR3 DNA follows: TGTGCCAGCAGATCTAATCCGGGACAGGTCACAGATACGCAGTATTTT. Residues: CASRSNPGQVTDTQYF.

This chain joins TRBV24-1 and TRBJ2-5, with 7 bases that match TRBD1. The CDR3 has 15 amino acids. Germline V gene sequence: CDR1 KGHDR, CDR2 SFDVKD. V was clipped by 3 bases and J by 5 bases; unmatched bases: 8. This CDR3 is CATSDPAGGSETQYF. CDR3 in DNA: TGTGCCACCAGTGATCCTGCAGGGGGTAGCGAGACCCAGTACTTC.

The CDR3 DNA sequence: TGCGCCAGCAGCTTGGTCTTTCAGGGTCAAGGCGAGCAGTACTTC. Translating it yields CASSLVFQGQGEQYF. The chain joins TRBV5-1 to TRBJ2-7; a possible D gene is TRBD1 (5 bases). CDR3 size: 15 residues. V shed 0 bases and J shed 6 bases, with 16 bases lying between them. Germline loops: CDR1 SGHRS, CDR2 YFSETQ.

The J gene is TRBJ2-7, the V gene TRBV5-1; maybe TRBD1 (6 bases). The CDR3 is 13 amino acids. Germline CDR1 and CDR2: SGHRS and YFSETQ. Trimming stripped 4 bases from V and 6 bases from J, with 14 bases between. The CDR3 spells CASSRTGIGEQYF. The CDR3 DNA sequence: TGCGCCAGCAGCCGCACAGGGATCGGCGAGCAGTACTTC.

The CDR3 spells CASSLTGVGQPQHF. The CDR3 nucleotides are TGTGCCAGCAGCCTAACAGGGGTTGGGCAGCCCCAGCATTTT. The chain recombines TRBV28 with TRBJ1-5; 7 nucleotides align to TRBD1. Germline V gene data show CDR1 as MDHEN and CDR2 as SYDVKM. The CDR3 is 14 residues long. V was pared by 6 bases and J by 7 bases, with 9 bases of the junction left unmatched.

The rearrangement uses TRBV10-3 and TRBJ2-7; 8 positions match TRBD2. Germline-derived CDR1 and CDR2 are ENHRY and SYGVKD. V shed 7 bases, J shed 3 bases, and the junction held 11 bases outside the gene matches. The CDR3 is made up of 15 amino acids. CDR3 sequence reads: CAIKSGGRVGYEQYF. The CDR3 DNA sequence: TGTGCCATCAAATCGGGGGGGAGGGTAGGCTACGAGCAGTACTTC.

The rearrangement links TRBV11-3 to TRBJ2-7; TRBD1 is a possible D gene (5 bases). The CDR3 length is 13 residues. Trimming took off 3 bases at V and 3 bases at J, with 9 bases between the two ends. The germline V gene encodes CDR1 SGHNT and CDR2 YENEEA. The CDR3 region has the DNA TGTGCCAGCAGCTTGGGGCCGGACTACGAGCAGTACTTC. Its protein product is CASSLGPDYEQYF.

The rearrangement uses TRBV5-4 and TRBJ2-7, with D possibly matching TRBD1 (5 bases). CDR3 length: 14 residues. The V gene's germline CDR1 is SGHNT and CDR2 YYREEE (reference sequence). V gave up 4 bases and J gave up 5 bases, with 16 bases separating them. CDR3 sequence reads: CASSPTASGDEQYF. The CDR3 DNA follows: TGTGCCAGCAGCCCGACAGCTTCTGGGGACGAGCAGTACTTC. Full variable domain (outside the CDR3, taken from reference TRBV5-4 and TRBJ2-7): ETGVTQSPTHLIKTRGQQVTLRCSSQSGHNTVSWYQQALGQGPQFIFQYYREEENGRGNFPPRFSGLQFPNYSSELNVNALELDDSALYLCASSPTASGDEQYFGPGTRLTVT.

V usage is TRBV29-1 and J usage is TRBJ2-2, with TRBD1 identical over 11 bases. Trimming cost V 7 bases and J 4 bases; bases outside gene matches: 5. Germline values: CDR1 SQVTM, CDR2 ANQGSEA. The CDR3 has 14 amino acids. CDR3 DNA sequence: TGCAGCGCGAGGGGACAGGGGGGCACCGGGGAGCTGTTTTTT. Amino acid sequence: CSARGQGGTGELFF.

This clone appeared once. This chain joins TRBV24-1 and TRBJ2-7, with 8 bases lining up with TRBD2. CDR1 KGHDR and CDR2 SFDVKD come from the germline V gene. The CDR3 is 20 residues long. After removal of 0 bases from V and 0 bases from J, the junction contained 15 bases not matched to a gene. The CDR3 loop reads CATSDLREQISGASSYEQYF. CDR3 bases: TGTGCCACCAGTGATTTGCGGGAACAGATTAGCGGGGCTAGCTCCTACGAGCAGTACTTC.

This clone was seen just once. The chain links TRBV7-2 to TRBJ2-3, with 9 bases aligning to TRBD1. The germline V gene encodes CDR1 SGHTA and CDR2 FQGNSA. The CDR3 has 14 amino acids. Trimming took 5 bases from V and 4 from J; bases not matched to a gene: 4. The CDR3 is CASSRDRAADTQYF. Here the CDR3 DNA reads TGTGCCAGCAGCCGGGACAGGGCGGCAGATACGCAGTATTTT.

This chain connects TRBV5-1 to TRBJ1-1; D is uncertain. Trimming removed 2 bases from V and 8 bases from J, with 16 bases in between. The CDR3 runs to 14 residues. The germline gives CDR1 SGHRS, CDR2 YFSETQ. The CDR3 sequence is CASSFSWGEWEAFF. CDR3 nucleotides: TGCGCCAGCAGCTTTAGTTGGGGAGAATGGGAAGCTTTCTTT.

This chain connects TRBV7-8 to TRBJ2-7; D uncertain. Between the trimmed V and J ends, which lost 4 bases and 2 bases, there was a span of 12 bases. CDR3 size: 14 residues. Germline CDR1 reads SGHVS; CDR2 reads FQNEAQ. CDR3 DNA: TGTGCCAGCAGCTCCCTCCCCCGGGCCTACGAGCAGTACTTC. It yields the protein CASSSLPRAYEQYF.

This clone showed up just once. This chain's CDR3 is CASSGGGSQKETQYF. CDR3 coding DNA: TGCGCCAGCAGCGGGGGGGGCTCGCAGAAAGAGACCCAGTACTTC. The chain couples TRBV5-1 to TRBJ2-5, with D maybe TRBD2 (7 bases). The ends were cut back, 4 bases at V and 3 bases at J, with 16 bases in the middle. Germline V lookup: CDR1 SGHRS, CDR2 YFSETQ. CDR3 length equals 15 residues.

J is TRBJ1-4 and V is TRBV7-8; D might be TRBD1 (5 bases). The germline gives CDR1 SGHVS, CDR2 FQNEAQ. Trimming took off 3 bases at V and 2 bases at J, with 10 bases between the two ends. The CDR3 loop spans 15 amino acids. CDR3: CASSFQGGTNEKLFF. Written as DNA, the CDR3 is TGTGCCAGCAGCTTTCAGGGTGGGACTAATGAAAAACTGTTTTTT.

The V call is TRBV5-1, the J call TRBJ1-4, with D possibly TRBD1 on 6 matching bases. V lost 6 bases and J lost 4, with 10 bases in between. Germline values: CDR1 SGHRS, CDR2 YFSETQ. The CDR3 contains 13 residues. CDR3 DNA sequence: TGCGCCAGCACCCAAGGGGGTAATGAAAAACTGTTTTTT. It is translated as CASTQGGNEKLFF.

This sequence joins TRBV7-2 and TRBJ2-7, with unresolved D. Trimming removed 2 bases at V and 6 bases at J, with 14 bases between. The germline V gene encodes CDR1 SGHTA and CDR2 FQGNSA. The CDR3 sequence is 14 residues long. CDR3 amino acids: CASSLSVASLEQYF. DNA for the CDR3: TGTGCCAGCAGCTTATCCGTAGCCAGCCTCGAGCAGTACTTC.

This clone was seen just once. This sequence joins TRBV13 and TRBJ2-1, with 13 bases aligning to TRBD2. V lost 7 bases to trimming and J lost 7 bases; unmatched junction nucleotides: 10. This CDR3 comprises 16 residues. CDR1 is PRHDT and CDR2 is FYEKMQ in the germline V gene (reference sequence). The CDR3 reads CASTLGLAGVENEQFF. The CDR3 nucleotides read TGTGCCAGCACCCTTGGACTAGCGGGAGTTGAGAATGAGCAGTTCTTC. Full variable domain (missing parts from reference TRBV13 and TRBJ2-1): AAGVIQSPRHLIKEKRETATLKCYPIPRHDTVYWYQQGPGQDPQFLISFYEKMQSDKGSIPDRFSAQQFSDYHSELNMSSLELGDSALYFCASTLGLAGVENEQFFGPGTRLTVL.

This sequence joins TRBV11-2 and TRBJ2-5; 7 bases align to TRBD2. Germline-derived CDR1 and CDR2 are SGHAT and FQNNGV. This CDR3 contains 12 residues. V lost 8 bases to trimming and J lost 5 bases; unmatched junction nucleotides: 5. The CDR3 DNA reads as TGTGCCAGCGGTTGGGGGGGGGAGACCCAGTACTTC. Translation gives CASGWGGETQYF.

This rearrangement joins TRBV6-1 to TRBJ2-6; TRBD1 matches 8 bases. The V segment lost 4 bases and the J segment 0 bases; nucleotides outside the gene matches: 8. This CDR3 is 18 amino acids long. Germline V gives CDR1 MNHNS, CDR2 SASEGT. The CDR3 DNA follows: TGTGCCAGCAGTGCACGGACAGGGCCCAGCTCTGGGGCCAACGTCCTGACTTTC. Translated, it gives CASSARTGPSSGANVLTF.

The chain uses TRBV14 and TRBJ2-2; tentatively, D is TRBD1 (6 bases). V shed 6 bases and J shed 4 bases, with 15 bases lying between them. This CDR3 contains 15 residues. Germline assignment: CDR1 SGHDN and CDR2 FVKESK. DNA for the CDR3: TGTGCCAGCAGTCGGACAGCCAGATTCACCGGGGAGCTGTTTTTT. Translating gives CASSRTARFTGELFF. The full variable domain, its missing parts supplied by reference TRBV14 and TRBJ2-2, is EAGVTQFPSHSVIEKGQTVTLRCDPISGHDNLYWYRRVMGKEIKFLLHFVKESKQDESGMPNNRFLAERTGGTYSTLKVQPAELEDSGVYFCASSRTARFTGELFFGEGSRLTVL.

The table lists this clone with a few counts. This rearrangement joins TRBV2 to TRBJ1-6; D call uncertain. Trimming shortened V by 5 bases and J by 4 bases, and 12 bases separated the two germline ends. The germline gives CDR1 SNHLY, CDR2 FYNNEI. This CDR3 region has 15 residues. CDR3 DNA: TGTGCCAGCAGTCTAGACCCCCGGTATAATTCACCCCTCCACTTT. Its translation is CASSLDPRYNSPLHF.

This clone was seen once. The junction departs from the called germline gene at one end, perhaps through a read error. The CDR3 bases are TGTGCCAGCACCACAAGGAGGACTAACAATGAGCAGTTCTTC. Translating gives CASTTRRTNNEQFF. The chain joins TRBV5-1 to TRBJ2-1; a weak D match, TRBD2 (6 bases). The germline V gene encodes CDR1 SGHRS and CDR2 YFSETQ. This CDR3 has 14 amino acids.